Each of the 14 T cell receptor beta chains below was sequenced from the same sample in a study of cytomegalovirus exposure and HLA in healthy donors. PCR employed 60 Vbeta and 13 Jbeta primers. Profiling relied on immunoSEQ multiplex PCR, and the TCRdb table lists in-frame clones only, not all of them. The sample holds 150,000 or so clones, approximately 80% seen once. Material for sequencing was PBMCs. The receptors originated from a woman aged 40 to 50 in good health and CMV-seronegative.

This clone turned up a few times. The rearrangement uses TRBV6-1 and TRBJ1-5; 7 nucleotides line up with TRBD1. Germline CDR1 MNHNS, CDR2 SASEGT. The CDR3 contains 14 residues. V lost 5 bases and J lost 5; bases outside the gene matches: 6. In nucleotides, the CDR3 is TGTGCCAGCAGTACAGACAGGGTCTATCAGCCCCAGCATTTT. Translation gives CASSTDRVYQPQHF.

The J gene is TRBJ2-1, the V gene TRBV30, with D possibly TRBD2 on 5 matching bases. The CDR3 contains 13 residues. Germline V lookup: CDR1 GTSNPN, CDR2 SVGIG (reference sequence). The CDR3 DNA reads as TGTGCAGCCACCGCGGGCCCTAGGGATGAGCAGTTCTTC. Translated: CAATAGPRDEQFF.

Concerning this clone itself: At one end, the junction sequence differs from germline, possibly due to a read error. The V call is TRBV7-9, the J call TRBJ2-1; 15 nucleotides align to TRBD2. The CDR3 runs 16 residues. Looked up from germline, CDR1 is SEHNR and CDR2 is FQNEAQ (reference sequence). DNA of the CDR3: TGTTCCAGCAGCCCTCGGACTAGCGGGAGGGCTAATGAGCAGTTCTTC. Translated, it gives CSSSPRTSGRANEQFF.

The chain joins TRBV9 to TRBJ1-2; D might be TRBD1 (6 bases). V was trimmed by 4 bases and J by 4 bases, leaving 17 bases between them. This CDR3 spans 15 amino acids. Looked up from germline, CDR1 is SGDLS and CDR2 is YYNGEE. The CDR3 DNA is TGTGCCAGCAGCCCCTACCCGGGACACTTCTATGGCTACACCTTC. Its protein is CASSPYPGHFYGYTF. The variable domain in full, completed from reference TRBV9 and TRBJ1-2, reads DSGVTQTPKHLITATGQRVTLRCSPRSGDLSVYWYQQSLDQGLQFLIQYYNGEERAKGNILERFSAQQFPDLHSELNLSSLELGDSALYFCASSPYPGHFYGYTFGSGTRLTVV.

This chain uses TRBV27 with TRBJ2-4, with TRBD1 matching 8 bases. CDR1 MNHEY and CDR2 SMNVEV come from the germline V gene (reference sequence). J was trimmed by 1 base and V by 4 bases; bases with no gene match: 3. There are 15 residues in the CDR3. The CDR3 bases are TGTGCCAGCAGTTCGGACAGGGCGGCCAAAAACATTCAGTACTTC. It translates to CASSSDRAAKNIQYF.

This sequence joins TRBV27 and TRBJ2-5; unclear D gene. This CDR3 is built from 13 residues. V was pared by 4 bases and J by 1 base, with 7 bases between. Germline loops: CDR1 MNHEY, CDR2 SMNVEV (reference sequence). The DNA of the CDR3 is TGTGCCAGCAGTTACTCCCCCCAAGAGACCCAGTACTTC. Residues: CASSYSPQETQYF.

This clone was seen a handful of times. The V and J genes are TRBV9 and TRBJ1-1, with D possibly matching TRBD1 (6 bases). Trimming took 0 bases from V and 4 from J, leaving 13 bases between them. This CDR3 is 15 amino acids long. Looked up from germline, CDR1 is SGDLS and CDR2 is YYNGEE. The CDR3 protein is CASSVAGGRGTEAFF. Written as DNA, the CDR3 is TGTGCCAGCAGCGTAGCTGGGGGCAGGGGCACTGAAGCTTTCTTT.

This rearrangement joins TRBV6-1 to TRBJ2-7; 9 bases fit TRBD2. J gave up 5 bases and V 0 bases, and 5 bases lay outside the gene matches. Germline V lookup: CDR1 MNHNS, CDR2 SASEGT. The CDR3 loop spans 15 amino acids. Written as DNA, the CDR3 is TGTGCCAGCAGTGAAGCTGTAGCGGGGGTCGACGAGCAGTACTTC. This translates into CASSEAVAGVDEQYF.

V and J are TRBV7-6 and TRBJ2-3, with 7 bases lining up with TRBD2. The CDR3 runs 15 residues. V gave up 4 bases and J gave up 2 bases; unmatched junction bases: 6. From germline, CDR1 is SGHVS and CDR2 FNYEAQ. The CDR3 here is CASSSLAESTDTQYF. As DNA, the CDR3 is TGTGCCAGCAGCTCGCTAGCGGAATCCACAGATACGCAGTATTTT. Filled out from reference TRBV7-6 and TRBJ2-3, the complete variable domain reads GAGVSQSPRYKVTKRGQDVALRCDPISGHVSLYWYRQALGQGPEFLTYFNYEAQQDKSGLPNDRFSAERPEGSISTLTIQRTEQRDSAMYRCASSSLAESTDTQYFGPGTRLTVL.

The chain employs TRBV11-3 and TRBJ1-1, with TRBD1 identical over 9 bases. In germline, CDR1 is SGHNT, CDR2 YENEEA. Losses at the gene ends were 5 bases for V and 1 base for J; bases not matched to a gene: 2. CDR3 length: 14 amino acids. DNA for the CDR3: TGTGCCAGCAGCCGGGGACAGGGGAACACTGAAGCTTTCTTT. This sequence encodes CASSRGQGNTEAFF.

The chain has TRBV5-1 and TRBJ2-1; TRBD2 is a possible D gene (5 bases). V gave up 0 bases and J gave up 7 bases, with 8 bases separating them. This CDR3 contains 13 residues. Germline V lookup: CDR1 SGHRS, CDR2 YFSETQ. CDR3 sequence: CASSLVPGNEQFF. As DNA, the CDR3 is TGCGCCAGCAGCTTGGTCCCGGGGAATGAGCAGTTCTTC.

The chain joins TRBV6-5 to TRBJ2-7; 9 bases are shared with TRBD1. The J segment lost 2 bases and the V segment lost 6 bases, leaving 8 bases of the junction unmatched. Germline lookup yields CDR1 MNHEY and CDR2 SVGAGI. The CDR3 is 15 amino acids. The DNA of the CDR3 is TGTGCCAGCAGATCCGGACAGGGGCATCCCTACGAGCAGTACTTC. It translates to CASRSGQGHPYEQYF.

This clone was found a few times. The chain joins TRBV18 to TRBJ1-1; D ambiguous. The ends were cut back, 3 bases at V and 3 bases at J, with 11 bases in the middle. The CDR3 is made up of 14 amino acids. Germline CDR1 and CDR2: KGHSH and LQKENI. CDR3: CASSPGSGDTEAFF. CDR3 coding DNA: TGTGCCAGCTCACCCGGTTCGGGTGACACTGAAGCTTTCTTT.

The chain is built from TRBV10-2 and TRBJ2-7; 9 nucleotides align to TRBD2. The CDR3 is 15 amino acids. V lost 6 bases, J lost 4 bases, and 10 bases stayed unmatched. The V gene's germline CDR1 is WSHSY and CDR2 SAAADI. The CDR3 protein is CASRLRTSERYEQYF. CDR3 nucleotides: TGCGCCAGCAGACTCAGGACTAGCGAGAGGTACGAGCAGTACTTC.